Here is one T cell receptor beta chain with its context. Its antigen is not known. The data were taken from a study of blood T cells in healthy people across ages. Findings and caveats of the study: Measured against age, TCR beta diversity per million T cells decreased in a roughly linear manner. Underestimates were what the diversity estimates from one million T cells were considered to be. Changes seen in expanded clonotypes were possibly confounded by donor CMV status left unknown.

From germline, CDR1 is SQVTM and CDR2 ANQGSEA. Trimming removed 7 bases from V and 2 bases from J; junction bases left unmatched: 12. There are 15 residues in the CDR3. Then a second PCR, running about 6 to 11 cycles, was carried out with a sample-barcoded 5' primer and a J-beta primer mix. TCRdb re-called the 5' RACE reads with MiXCR, one entry per CDR3 protein. Altogether 800,000 to 950,000 distinct CDR3 sequences are present, approximately 32% being singletons, with the ten largest covering roughly a tenth. These data are also associated with another study on T cells of mothers and their children. According to that study: A handful of children, together with their three healthy Caucasian mothers, made up the donors.

The genes are TRBV29-1 and TRBJ1-1; 8 bases align to TRBD1. The material sequenced was blood. This sequence was found in a woman aged 40 to 50 in good health. CDR3 loop: CSARGPGGYNTEAFF. The CDR3 nucleotides are TGCAGCGCCAGAGGACCAGGGGGCTATAACACTGAAGCTTTCTTT.